These T cell receptor beta chains were read from a single sample in a study of shared clonotypes between healthy human individuals. Generated by immunoSEQ multiplex PCR, the TCRdb table keeps only in-frame clones and is missing some. The sample includes roughly 500,000 clones, 76% of them seen just once. Input material: PBMCs. Every receptor here comes from a woman aged 40-49 years in good health. Some clones in this sample may be carry-over from other donors' samples. CDR3s leave out the opening cysteine and the closing phenylalanine or tryptophan. The D gene is left open where the match is weak.

j_gene,d_gene,v_gene,CDR3aa
TRBJ2-2,-,TRBV5-1,ASSLDANTGELF
TRBJ2-2,-,TRBV6-1,ASSEALGFANTGELF
TRBJ2-7,TRBD2,TRBV7-9,ASSKIAPLLAGGAYEQY
TRBJ1-2,-,TRBV7-2,ASSFPEWQGYYGYT
TRBJ2-7,-,TRBV11-2,ASSLDYHSSYEQY
TRBJ1-2,TRBD1,TRBV28,ASRSGTGATGYT
TRBJ2-1,-,TRBV28,ASSAPARSYNEQF
TRBJ1-5,-,TRBV5-1,ASRVGERQPQH
TRBJ2-2,-,TRBV10-3,ASSSSGGTGELF
TRBJ2-3,TRBD2,TRBV19,ASSNLAGNTDTQY
TRBJ2-3,TRBD2,TRBV4-1,ASSQGLAGTDTQY